This is a list of T cell receptor beta chains from one sample in a study of T cells in localized non-small cell lung cancer. Measured with immunoSEQ multiplex PCR; TCRdb has only the in-frame clones, and not every one. Among about 27,000 clones, around four fifths were seen once, and the ten largest hold about 3.8%. Sequenced here: peripheral blood, sampled before any cancer treatment. Receptor source: a woman between 35 and 75 years old with stage I lung adenocarcinoma. The CDR3 runs from the conserved cysteine through the conserved F or W. A D gene is named only where the DNA matches it firmly. Clone size appears in some rows only: once, few, many, or a class for an expanded clone.

d_call clone_size j_call v_call cdr3_aa cdr3_nt
- - TRBJ1-2 TRBV6-1 CASTREGGGYTF TGTGCCAGCACCCGTGAGGGAGGTGGCTACACCTTC
TRBD2 - TRBJ2-1 TRBV4-1 CASSQGLSGGYNEQFF TGCGCCAGCAGCCAAGGACTTAGCGGGGGGTACAATGAGCAGTTCTTC
- - TRBJ1-4 TRBV5-6 CASSRSGRGAPWVLFF TGTGCCAGCAGCCGCTCCGGACGAGGGGCTCCCTGGGTCTTGTTTTTT
- - TRBJ1-1 TRBV7-9 CASSLQSRDTEAFF TGTGCCAGCAGCTTACAGTCCAGGGACACTGAAGCTTTCTTT
TRBD1 few TRBJ1-6 TRBV19 CASSTLGQGTSPLHF TGTGCCAGTAGTACCCTGGGACAGGGGACTTCACCCCTCCACTTT
- - TRBJ2-7 TRBV18 CASSPPTSRGNYEQYF TGTGCCAGCTCACCCCCGACCTCCCGGGGGAACTACGAGCAGTACTTC
- - TRBJ2-5 TRBV6-1 CASSRQGGETQYF TGTGCCAGCAGTCGACAGGGAGGGGAGACCCAGTACTTC
- - TRBJ2-3 TRBV2 CASKVEASTDTQYF TGTGCCAGCAAGGTTGAGGCTAGCACAGATACGCAGTATTTT
- - TRBJ2-5 TRBV18 CASSHQDGLQETQYF TGTGCCAGCTCACACCAGGACGGACTCCAAGAGACCCAGTACTTC
TRBD1 - TRBJ1-5 TRBV19 CASSIDQGAYQPQHF TGTGCCAGTAGTATAGACCAGGGGGCGTATCAGCCCCAGCATTTT
TRBD2 few TRBJ2-5 TRBV27 CASSYSGLAEETQYF TGTGCCAGCAGTTATTCGGGACTAGCTGAAGAGACCCAGTACTTC
TRBD2 - TRBJ2-1 TRBV19 CASSMRLAGDYNEQFF TGTGCCAGTAGTATGAGACTAGCGGGTGATTACAATGAGCAGTTCTTC
- - TRBJ1-1 TRBV15 CATSSLQYTEAFF TGTGCCACCAGCAGCCTACAGTACACTGAAGCTTTCTTT
- - TRBJ1-2 TRBV7-9 CASSGWDMANYGYTF TGTGCCAGCAGCGGGTGGGACATGGCTAACTATGGCTACACCTTC
- - TRBJ2-5 TRBV9 CASSVGDRSPETQYF TGTGCCAGCAGCGTAGGTGACAGATCCCCAGAGACCCAGTACTTC
- - TRBJ2-3 TRBV7-9 CASSLDSVPDTQYF TGTGCCAGCAGCTTAGATTCTGTGCCAGATACGCAGTATTTT
- - TRBJ1-3 TRBV19 CASSIGTAGNTIYF TGTGCCAGTAGTATAGGGACTGCTGGAAACACCATATATTTT
- few TRBJ1-5 TRBV25-1 CASSAYQGAPQHF TGTGCCAGCAGCGCGTACCAAGGGGCGCCCCAGCATTTT
- - TRBJ2-1 TRBV7-9 CASSFRTDLSNEQFF TGTGCCAGCAGCTTTAGGACAGACCTCTCCAATGAGCAGTTCTTC
TRBD2 - TRBJ2-3 TRBV10-3 CAISEGRGLGTDTQYF TGTGCCATCAGTGAGGGAAGAGGACTAGGCACAGATACGCAGTATTTT
- once TRBJ1-2 TRBV2 CASSDQFSGYTF TGTGCCAGCAGTGACCAATTTAGCGGCTACACCTTC
- - TRBJ1-6 TRBV13 CASSLRTALGPLHF TGTGCCAGCAGCCTTCGGACAGCCTTAGGACCCCTCCACTTT
TRBD1 - TRBJ2-1 TRBV7-9 CASSLVPGQNNEQFF TGTGCCAGCAGCCTAGTGCCGGGACAGAACAATGAGCAGTTCTTC
- few TRBJ2-5 TRBV4-1 CASSQGGDRGTQYF TGCGCCAGCAGCCAAGGAGGGGACCGCGGGACCCAGTACTTC
- - TRBJ2-7 TRBV5-1 CASSLDRPYEQYF TGCGCCAGCAGCTTGGATCGCCCCTACGAGCAGTACTTC
- - TRBJ2-4 TRBV5-6 CASSFSGMNIQYF TGTGCCAGCAGCTTTTCAGGGATGAACATTCAGTACTTC
- - TRBJ1-1 TRBV2 CASSEAQECIF TGTGCCAGCAGTGAAGCCCAGGAGTGTATCTTT
- medium-sized TRBJ1-3 TRBV6-1 CASGGPNFSGNTIYF TGTGCCAGCGGTGGGCCAAACTTCTCTGGAAACACCATATATTTT
- - TRBJ1-5 TRBV4-3 CASSQGRGDQPQHF TGCGCCAGCAGCCAAGGGCGGGGTGATCAGCCCCAGCATTTT
- - TRBJ2-3 TRBV7-2 CASSFSTDTQYF TGTGCCAGCAGCTTTAGCACAGATACGCAGTATTTT